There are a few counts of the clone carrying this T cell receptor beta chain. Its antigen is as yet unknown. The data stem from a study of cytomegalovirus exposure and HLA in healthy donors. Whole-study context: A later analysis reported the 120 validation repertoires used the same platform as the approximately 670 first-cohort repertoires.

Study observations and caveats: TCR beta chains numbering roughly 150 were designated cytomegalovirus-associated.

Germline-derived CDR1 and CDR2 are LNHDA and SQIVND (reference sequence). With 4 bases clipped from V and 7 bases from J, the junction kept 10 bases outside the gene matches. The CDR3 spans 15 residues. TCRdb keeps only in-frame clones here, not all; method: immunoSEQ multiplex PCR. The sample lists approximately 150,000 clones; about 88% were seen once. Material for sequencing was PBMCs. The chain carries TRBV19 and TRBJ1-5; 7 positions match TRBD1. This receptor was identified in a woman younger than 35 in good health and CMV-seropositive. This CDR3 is CASSTRTLGGQPQHF. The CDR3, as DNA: TGTGCCAGTAGTACGAGAACCCTAGGGGGCCAGCCCCAGCATTTT.